A single sample is the source of the 13 T cell receptor beta chains below, sequenced in a study of blood T cells in healthy people across ages. The second PCR ran about 6 to 12 cycles with a sample-barcoded 5' primer and J-beta primers. TCRdb fed the 5' RACE reads into MiXCR, producing one record per CDR3 protein. The sample comprises about 1.4 million distinct CDR3 sequences, approximately 59% of which are singletons, and over 5% rests with the top ten. The sequencing sample was made of blood. These receptors came from a young man in good health.

This clonotype was recorded a few times. The rearrangement links TRBV4-1 to TRBJ2-7, with TRBD2 identical over 7 bases. Germline lookup yields CDR1 MGHRA and CDR2 YSYEKL. The CDR3 is 17 amino acids. The V and J ends lost 0 bases and 0 bases, in that order; junction bases with no gene match: 8. The CDR3 bases are TGCGCCAGCAGCCAAGAATCCGCTAGCGGCAGCTCCTACGAGCAGTACTTC. This translates into CASSQESASGSSYEQYF.

The rearrangement links TRBV14 to TRBJ1-6; D is possibly TRBD1 (5 bases). The germline V gene encodes CDR1 SGHDN and CDR2 FVKESK. The V and J ends lost 4 bases and 1 base respectively, with 11 bases between them. The CDR3 is made up of 16 amino acids. The CDR3: CASSRRGESYNSPLHF. For the CDR3, the DNA is TGTGCCAGCAGCCGCCGGGGGGAGTCCTATAATTCACCCCTCCACTTT.

V is TRBV20-1 and J is TRBJ2-3; 9 bases fit TRBD1. CDR3 length equals 15 residues. Germline V lookup: CDR1 DFQATT, CDR2 SNEGSKA (reference sequence). Here the CDR3 reads CSFSPSDRGLDTQYF. The CDR3 nucleotides are TGCAGCTTTTCCCCCTCGGACAGGGGCCTGGATACGCAGTATTTT.

The CDR3 DNA reads as TGTGCCATCAGGAGGTCGGGCTACGAGCAGTACTTC. Its protein product is CAIRRSGYEQYF. The chain couples TRBV10-3 to TRBJ2-7; D is undetermined. The V end was cut by 6 bases, the J end by 3 bases, with 9 bases between. The germline gives CDR1 ENHRY, CDR2 SYGVKD. This CDR3 comprises 12 residues.

This chain's CDR3 is CASKSGRGQETQYF. The CDR3 nucleotides read TGTGCCAGCAAGAGCGGGAGGGGACAAGAGACCCAGTACTTC. The chain employs TRBV11-2 and TRBJ2-5, with TRBD2 matching over 10 bases. This CDR3 has 14 residues. Per the germline V gene, CDR1 is SGHAT and CDR2 is FQNNGV. Germline trimming cut 7 bases from V and 2 bases from J; bases unmatched to any gene: 4.

The V gene is TRBV12-3 or TRBV12-4, the J gene TRBJ1-6; unclear D gene. The CDR3 has 14 amino acids. Trimming removed 11 bases from V and 9 bases from J, with 20 bases in between. The CDR3 region is CAVARVQRGSPLHF. The DNA for the CDR3 is TGTGCCGTAGCAAGGGTCCAGCGCGGTTCACCCCTCCACTTT.

This clonotype occurred a few times. The rearrangement links TRBV7-2 to TRBJ2-3, with 8 nucleotides matching TRBD2. The CDR3 is 16 residues long. Trimming at V came to 5 bases and at J to 0 bases, leaving 7 bases not matched to a gene. The germline V gene has CDR1 SGHTA and CDR2 FQGNSA. Here the CDR3 reads CASSHRGLVSTDTQYF. DNA for the CDR3: TGTGCCAGCAGCCACCGGGGACTAGTGAGCACAGATACGCAGTATTTT.

The V and J genes are TRBV7-9 and TRBJ2-7; D is uncertain. With 2 bases removed from V and 2 bases from J, the gap between germline ends came to 7 bases. Germline V gives CDR1 SEHNR, CDR2 FQNEAQ (reference sequence). This CDR3 has 13 amino acids. DNA of the CDR3: TGTGCCAGCAGCTTAAGTGATACCTACGAGCAGTACTTC. Translated: CASSLSDTYEQYF.

The chain joins TRBV11-2 to TRBJ1-2, with D uncertain. The CDR3 consists of 13 residues. Trimming took 1 base from V and 4 from J, leaving 7 bases between them. Germline lookup yields CDR1 SGHAT and CDR2 FQNNGV. CDR3 coding DNA: TGTGCCAGCAGCTTAGGTTGGGGCTATGGCTACACCTTC. Amino acid sequence: CASSLGWGYGYTF.

Note on this clonotype: Germline is not matched at one junction end, which may reflect a read error. The gene calls are TRBV27 and TRBJ2-1; possibly TRBD1 for D (5 bases). The germline V gene has CDR1 MNHEY and CDR2 SMNVEV (reference sequence). This CDR3 has 12 amino acids. The CDR3 here is CASSFPGNGQFF. The CDR3 region has the DNA TGTGCCAGCAGTTTTCCAGGGAATGGGCAGTTCTTC.

The rearrangement joins TRBV7-4 to TRBJ2-1; TRBD1 matches 11 bases. Trimming removed 4 bases from V and 6 bases from J; junction bases left unmatched: 5. CDR1 is SGHVT and CDR2 is SQSDAQ in the germline V gene. This CDR3 contains 15 residues. The DNA of the CDR3 is TGTGCCAGCAGCTGCCGGACAGGGGGCATCAATGAGCAGTTCTTC. Translating gives CASSCRTGGINEQFF.

This clonotype was seen only a few times. J is TRBJ2-3 and V is TRBV4-3; weak D call: TRBD1 (5 bases). Germline CDR1 LGHNA, CDR2 YSLEER. CDR3 length equals 15 residues. V was cut by 0 bases and J by 3 bases, with 10 bases left in between. CDR3 DNA: TGCGCCAGCAGCCAAGATCCACAGGTAACAGATACGCAGTATTTT. Residues: CASSQDPQVTDTQYF.

The chain carries TRBV9 and TRBJ2-1, with 14 positions matching TRBD2. J was trimmed by 8 bases and V by 0 bases; bases with no gene match: 7. The CDR3 runs 17 residues. Germline V lookup: CDR1 SGDLS, CDR2 YYNGEE. The CDR3 DNA follows: TGTGCCAGCAGCGTAGAGGGGACTAGCGGGAGCTTGTATGAGCAGTTCTTC. Encoded protein: CASSVEGTSGSLYEQFF.